The 8 T cell receptor beta chains in this list originate from one sample, sequenced in a study of T cell responses to AZD1222 COVID-19 vaccine. The data were produced by immunoSEQ multiplex PCR, yet TCRdb's version contains in-frame clones alone and is incomplete. Of fewer than 150,000 clones in the sample, 85% to 90% were seen once. The sequencing used peripheral blood, collected 28 days after the second AZD1222 dose. These receptors were collected from an adult who received the AZD1222 COVID-19 vaccine.

The chain has TRBV5-4 and TRBJ2-1, with D hard to call. Trimming took 5 bases from V and 5 from J, leaving 5 bases between them. Germline-derived CDR1 and CDR2 are SGHNT and YYREEE (reference sequence). The CDR3 has 11 amino acids. CDR3 in DNA: TGTGCCAGCAGTCAGAACAATGAGCAGTTCTTC. Translated: CASSQNNEQFF.

The chain has TRBV9 and TRBJ2-7; 14 bases are a match to TRBD2. V trimming: 4 bases; J trimming: 0 bases; junction bases outside the gene matches: 15. Per germline, CDR1 SGDLS and CDR2 YYNGEE. The CDR3 covers 20 residues. For the CDR3, the DNA is TGTGCCAGCAGCTCGCCCGGACTAGCGGGGGGTCCGGGATCCTCCTACGAGCAGTACGTC. This gives the protein CASSSPGLAGGPGSSYEQYV.

This chain joins TRBV9 and TRBJ1-3, with 8 positions matching TRBD1. With V trimmed by 4 bases and J by 0 bases, 9 bases remained unmatched. In germline, CDR1 is SGDLS, CDR2 YYNGEE. This CDR3 has 17 amino acids. CDR3 sequence: CASSPDRGQSSGNTIYF. As DNA, the CDR3 is TGTGCCAGCAGCCCCGACAGGGGACAAAGCTCTGGAAACACCATATATTTT.

The chain employs TRBV6-1 and TRBJ1-6; 8 positions match TRBD1. From germline, CDR1 is MNHNS and CDR2 SASEGT. The J segment lost 5 bases and the V segment lost 1 base, leaving 10 bases of the junction unmatched. CDR3 size: 18 residues. The CDR3 is CASSEEVIRGRNNSPLHF. As DNA, the CDR3 is TGTGCCAGCAGTGAAGAAGTTATCAGGGGGCGGAATAATTCACCCCTCCACTTT.

The V gene is TRBV3-1 (or the pseudogene TRBV3-2), the J gene TRBJ2-6; perhaps TRBD2 as D (6 bases). The CDR3 runs to 20 residues. CDR1 and CDR2 from the germline V gene are LGHDT and YNNKEL (reference sequence). V was shortened by 4 bases and J by 0 bases, with 22 bases between the two germline ends. The CDR3 loop is CASSPRSGRTPGSGANVLTF. Written as DNA, the CDR3 is TGTGCCAGCAGCCCGCGTTCGGGGAGGACACCCGGCTCTGGGGCCAACGTCCTGACTTTC.

This sequence joins TRBV7-2 and TRBJ1-1, with a tentative D call TRBD1 (6 bases). CDR1 is SGHTA, CDR2 FQGNSA, per germline. The V and J ends lost 1 base and 3 bases respectively, with 12 bases between them. This CDR3 region has 15 residues. CDR3 amino acids: CASSLVAGGHTEAFF. CDR3 in DNA: TGTGCCAGCAGCTTAGTGGCCGGGGGCCACACTGAAGCTTTCTTT.

The chain combines TRBV19 with TRBJ2-2; D not resolved. CDR1 is LNHDA and CDR2 is SQIVND in the germline V gene (reference sequence). This CDR3 comprises 14 residues. V lost 7 bases, J lost 1 base, and 10 bases lay in between. CDR3 amino acids: CASNNVGNTGELFF. In DNA, the CDR3 is TGTGCCAGTAATAATGTCGGGAACACCGGGGAGCTGTTTTTT.

J is TRBJ1-1 and V is TRBV7-9; no clear D. The CDR3 contains 13 residues. V was pared by 5 bases and J by 3 bases, with 10 bases between. The germline CDR1 and CDR2 sequences are SEHNR and FQNEAQ (reference sequence). CDR3 loop: CASSPYRDTEAFF. The CDR3 DNA sequence: TGTGCCAGCAGCCCATATCGGGACACTGAAGCTTTCTTT. The entire variable domain, with the rest obtained from reference TRBV7-9 and TRBJ1-1, is as follows: DTGVSQNPRHKITKRGQNVTFRCDPISEHNRLYWYRQTLGQGPEFLTYFQNEAQLEKSRLLSDRFSAERPKGSFSTLEIQRTEQGDSAMYLCASSPYRDTEAFFGQGTRLTVV.